This T cell receptor beta chain was sequenced for a study of CD8 T cells in ankylosing spondylitis. TCRdb passed the 5' RACE reads through MiXCR, listing each CDR3 protein once. The table records around 120,000 distinct CDR3 sequences, approximately 25% of them present only once. Sample: synovial fluid, either unsorted or a sorted T cell fraction (not recorded which). The origin of this receptor is a male donor with ankylosing spondylitis.

DNA of the CDR3: TGTGCCAGCAGTGCCCACAGAGAAAACACAGATACGCAGTATTTT. It is translated as CASSAHRENTDTQYF. V and J are TRBV12-3 or TRBV12-4 and TRBJ2-3; D remains ambiguous. CDR3 size: 15 residues. The V end was cut by 5 bases, the J end by 2 bases, with 14 bases between.